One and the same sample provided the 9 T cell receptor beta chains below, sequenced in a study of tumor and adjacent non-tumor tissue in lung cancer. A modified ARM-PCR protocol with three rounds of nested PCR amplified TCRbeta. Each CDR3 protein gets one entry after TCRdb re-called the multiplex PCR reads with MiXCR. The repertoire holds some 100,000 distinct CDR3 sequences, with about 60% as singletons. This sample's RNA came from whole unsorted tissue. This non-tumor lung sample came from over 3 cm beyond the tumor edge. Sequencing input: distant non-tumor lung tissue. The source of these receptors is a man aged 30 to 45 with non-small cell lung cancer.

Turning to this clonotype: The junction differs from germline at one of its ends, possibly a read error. For the CDR3, the DNA is TGTGCCAGCAGCTTCATTGCGGGAGGGAAAAATGGGCAGTTCTTC. Residues: CASSFIAGGKNGQFF. This sequence joins TRBV11-2 and TRBJ2-1, with 9 bases fitting TRBD2. The CDR3 spans 15 residues. Germline V gene lookup returns CDR1 SGHAT and CDR2 FQNNGV.

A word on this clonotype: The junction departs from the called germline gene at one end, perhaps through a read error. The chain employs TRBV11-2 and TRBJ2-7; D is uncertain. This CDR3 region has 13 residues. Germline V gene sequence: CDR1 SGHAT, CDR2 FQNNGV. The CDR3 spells CASGGDVAYDQYF. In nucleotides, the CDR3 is TGTGCCAGCGGCGGAGACGTAGCCTACGACCAGTACTTC.

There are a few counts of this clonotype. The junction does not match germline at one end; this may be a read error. The CDR3: CASSFRTGDYEQYF. The CDR3 DNA reads TGTGCCAGTAGCTTCCGGACGGGGGACTACGAGCAGTACTTC. The rearrangement uses TRBV11-2 and TRBJ2-7, with a tentative D call TRBD2 (6 bases). CDR3 length: 14 amino acids. Germline V gives CDR1 SGHAT, CDR2 FQNNGV.

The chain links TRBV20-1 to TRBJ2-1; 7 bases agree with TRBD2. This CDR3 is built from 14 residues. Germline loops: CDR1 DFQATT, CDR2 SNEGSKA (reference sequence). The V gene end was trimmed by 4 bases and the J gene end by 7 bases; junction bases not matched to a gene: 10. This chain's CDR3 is CSAKPGGAQNEQFF. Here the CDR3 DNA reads TGCAGTGCTAAACCGGGGGGAGCCCAGAATGAGCAGTTCTTC.

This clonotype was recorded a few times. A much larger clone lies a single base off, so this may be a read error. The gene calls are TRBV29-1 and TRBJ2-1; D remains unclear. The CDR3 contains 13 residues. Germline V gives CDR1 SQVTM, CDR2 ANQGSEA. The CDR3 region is CSVESLVGNELFF. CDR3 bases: TGCAGCGTTGAAAGCCTAGTGGGGAATGAGCTGTTCTTC.

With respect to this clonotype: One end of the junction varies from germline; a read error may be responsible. CDR3 coding DNA: TGTGCCAGCAGCTTAGATAGTAGCGAGAGTTCCTATGAGCAGTACTTC. This codes for CASSLDSSESSYEQYF. The chain recombines TRBV11-1 with TRBJ2-7; D may be TRBD2 (5 bases). The CDR3 extends over 16 amino acids. Germline V gives CDR1 SGHAT, CDR2 FQDESV (reference sequence).

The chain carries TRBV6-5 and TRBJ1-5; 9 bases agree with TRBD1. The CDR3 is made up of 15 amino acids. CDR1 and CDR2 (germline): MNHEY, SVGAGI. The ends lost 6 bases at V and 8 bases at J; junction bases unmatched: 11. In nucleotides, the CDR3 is TGTGCCAGCAGGGGTGGGACAGGGATAAATAAGCCCCAGCATTTT. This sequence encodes CASRGGTGINKPQHF.

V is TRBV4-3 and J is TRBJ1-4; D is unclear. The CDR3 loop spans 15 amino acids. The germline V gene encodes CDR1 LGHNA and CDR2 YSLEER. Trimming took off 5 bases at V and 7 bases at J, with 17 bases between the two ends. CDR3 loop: CASSATPEWSEKLFF. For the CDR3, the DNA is TGCGCCAGCAGCGCTACTCCCGAGTGGAGTGAAAAACTGTTTTTT.

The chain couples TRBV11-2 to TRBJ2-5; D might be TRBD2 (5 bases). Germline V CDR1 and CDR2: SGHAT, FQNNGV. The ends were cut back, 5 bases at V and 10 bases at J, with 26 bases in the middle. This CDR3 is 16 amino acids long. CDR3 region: CASSHWISESSGIQYF. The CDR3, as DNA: TGTGCCAGCAGCCACTGGATTAGCGAGAGTTCGGGGATCCAGTACTTC.